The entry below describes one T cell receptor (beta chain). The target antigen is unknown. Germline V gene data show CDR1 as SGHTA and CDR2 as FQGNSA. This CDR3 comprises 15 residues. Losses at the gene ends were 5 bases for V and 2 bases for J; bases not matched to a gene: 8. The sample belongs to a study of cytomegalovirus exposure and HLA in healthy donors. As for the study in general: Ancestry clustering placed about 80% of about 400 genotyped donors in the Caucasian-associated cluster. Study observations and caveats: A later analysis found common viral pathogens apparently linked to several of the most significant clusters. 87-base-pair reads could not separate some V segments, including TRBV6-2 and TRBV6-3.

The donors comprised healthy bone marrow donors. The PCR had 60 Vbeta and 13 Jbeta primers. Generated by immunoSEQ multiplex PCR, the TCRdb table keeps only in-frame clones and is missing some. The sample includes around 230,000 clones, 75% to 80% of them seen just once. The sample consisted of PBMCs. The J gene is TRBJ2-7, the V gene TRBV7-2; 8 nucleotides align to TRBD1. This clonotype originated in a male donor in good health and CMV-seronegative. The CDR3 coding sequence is TGTGCCAGCAGCGCCGTGGGACAGGCCACCTACGAGCAGTACTTC. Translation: CASSAVGQATYEQYF. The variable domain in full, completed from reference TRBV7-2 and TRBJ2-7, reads GAGVSQSPSNKVTEKGKDVELRCDPISGHTALYWYRQSLGQGLEFLIYFQGNSAPDKSGLPSDRFSAERTGGSVSTLTIQRTQQEDSAVYLCASSAVGQATYEQYFGPGTRLTVT.